One and the same sample provided the 25 T cell receptor beta chains below, sequenced in a study of T cells after yellow fever vaccination. A single record per CDR3 protein comes from TCRdb applying MiXCR to the 5' RACE reads. The sample has around 350,000 distinct CDR3 sequences, around a tenth seen once. The sequences come from PBMCs, collected on the day of the first yellow fever vaccination. These receptors were taken from a man younger than 30 who received the YFV17D yellow fever vaccine.

In this sample, this clonotype turned up a few times. The chain carries TRBV5-1 and TRBJ1-1; D is undetermined. CDR1 and CDR2 from the germline V gene are SGHRS and YFSETQ. The CDR3 consists of 16 residues. The V gene lost 3 bases and the J gene lost 2 bases, with 17 bases spanning the gap. For the CDR3, the DNA is TGCGCCAGCAGCTGGAGCTCTTACCTACCCAACACTGAAGCTTTCTTT. Its protein product is CASSWSSYLPNTEAFF.

In this sample, this clonotype turned up a few times. The chain employs TRBV12-3 or TRBV12-4 and TRBJ1-2, with TRBD1 identical over 8 bases. The CDR3 sequence is 15 residues long. J lost 5 bases, V lost 5 bases, and 10 bases had no gene match. The CDR3 loop is CASSPDGQGLYGYTF. CDR3 sequence (DNA): TGTGCCAGCAGTCCAGACGGACAGGGATTATATGGCTACACCTTC.

This clonotype was counted only a few times. The genes are TRBV7-2 and TRBJ2-3, with D tentatively TRBD2 (5 bases). Germline CDR1 is SGHTA and CDR2 is FQGNSA. This CDR3 has 17 residues. V dropped 3 bases and J dropped 2 bases, with 18 bases sitting between them. The CDR3 is CASSFTPGRGNTDTQYF. The CDR3 DNA follows: TGTGCCAGCAGCTTTACCCCGGGCCGAGGGAACACAGATACGCAGTATTTT.

The chain couples TRBV5-1 to TRBJ2-3; no reliable D call. The CDR3 loop spans 14 amino acids. Germline CDR1 reads SGHRS; CDR2 reads YFSETQ. Deletions cut 0 bases from V and 2 bases from J, with 7 bases between. The CDR3 protein is CASSLGWATDTQYF. As DNA, the CDR3 is TGCGCCAGCAGCTTGGGGTGGGCCACAGATACGCAGTATTTT.

This clonotype was seen more than once but under ten times. The chain carries TRBV7-9 and TRBJ1-5; tentatively, D is TRBD1 (5 bases). Germline loops: CDR1 SEHNR, CDR2 FQNEAQ (reference sequence). The CDR3 spans 12 residues. V was clipped by 1 base and J by 7 bases, with 5 bases between them. CDR3: CASSLGQQPQHF. For the CDR3, the DNA is TGTGCCAGCAGCTTAGGACAGCAGCCCCAGCATTTT.

A few counts support this clonotype. The V gene is TRBV20-1, the J gene TRBJ2-7, with TRBD1 matching over 9 bases. CDR3 length equals 14 residues. CDR1 is DFQATT and CDR2 is SNEGSKA in the germline V gene (reference sequence). V trimming: 6 bases; J trimming: 0 bases; junction bases outside the gene matches: 6. In DNA, the CDR3 is TGCAGTGCCGAAAGACAGGGGGACTCCTACGAGCAGTACTTC. This codes for CSAERQGDSYEQYF.

The rearrangement uses TRBV4-3 and TRBJ1-1, with D tentatively TRBD1 (5 bases). V was clipped by 4 bases and J by 3 bases, with 12 bases between them. The CDR3 runs 14 residues. From germline, CDR1 is LGHNA and CDR2 YSLEER. As DNA, the CDR3 is TGCGCCAGCAGCCTTACGATGACAGACACTGAAGCTTTCTTT. Amino acid sequence: CASSLTMTDTEAFF.

This clonotype was found a few times. V is TRBV5-1 and J is TRBJ2-7; TRBD2 matches at 8 bases. V shed 3 bases and J 6 bases; nucleotides not matched to a gene: 5. Germline V gene sequence: CDR1 SGHRS, CDR2 YFSETQ. The CDR3 sequence is 13 residues long. The CDR3 nucleotides are TGCGCCAGCAGCTCGGCGGGGGGAAGCGAGCAGTACTTC. Protein: CASSSAGGSEQYF.

V gene TRBV21-1 combines with J gene TRBJ2-7. TRBV21-1 is assigned pseudogene status. This CDR3 region has 13 residues. Here the CDR3 DNA reads TGTGCCAGCAGCAAAGGAGTATCCTACGAGCAGTACGTC. Translated: CASSKGVSYEQYV.

This clonotype appeared a few times. The rearrangement uses TRBV20-1 and TRBJ2-3; TRBD2 agrees at 10 bases. Losses at the gene ends were 5 bases for V and 5 bases for J; bases not matched to a gene: 7. The V gene's germline CDR1 is DFQATT and CDR2 SNEGSKA (reference sequence). This CDR3 has 14 amino acids. The DNA of the CDR3 is TGCAGTGCTGGCCGGCTAGCGGGGGTAGATACGCAGTATTTT. Protein product: CSAGRLAGVDTQYF.

V and J are TRBV4-1 and TRBJ1-1; D not resolved. Trimming left V 0 bases short and J 8 bases short, with 10 bases between. The V gene's germline CDR1 is MGHRA and CDR2 YSYEKL. There are 13 residues in the CDR3. The CDR3: CASSQDVPEEAFF. CDR3 DNA sequence: TGCGCCAGCAGCCAAGATGTCCCAGAGGAAGCTTTCTTT.

This clonotype was recorded at least ten times. The chain uses TRBV7-2 and TRBJ2-2, with TRBD2 matching 7 bases. CDR1 SGHTA and CDR2 FQGNSA come from the germline V gene. V shed 1 base and J 5 bases; nucleotides not matched to a gene: 1. This CDR3 has 14 residues. The CDR3 reads CASSLDGRTGELFF. CDR3 nucleotide sequence: TGTGCCAGCAGCTTAGACGGGAGGACCGGGGAGCTGTTTTTT.

This clonotype appeared a few times. The chain is built from TRBV5-1 and TRBJ1-1, with D maybe TRBD1 (5 bases). Trimming took off 5 bases at V and 1 base at J, with 18 bases between the two ends. The CDR3 contains 16 residues. Germline values: CDR1 SGHRS, CDR2 YFSETQ. As DNA, the CDR3 is TGCGCCAGCAGTCTAGTAGGGACCGGGGGGAACACTGAAGCTTTCTTT. It encodes CASSLVGTGGNTEAFF.

V and J are TRBV30 and TRBJ1-1; no firm D call. Trimming stripped 4 bases from V and 0 bases from J, with 18 bases between. The CDR3 is 16 amino acids. From germline, CDR1 is GTSNPN and CDR2 SVGIG (reference sequence). The CDR3 spells CAWIRPAGPMNTEAFF. For the CDR3, the DNA is TGTGCCTGGATCCGGCCCGCAGGCCCTATGAACACTGAAGCTTTCTTT.

This chain links TRBV21-1 with TRBJ1-1; the D call TRBD1 from the table was never checked on the DNA. TRBV21-1 is shown as a pseudogene. The CDR3 is 18 amino acids. CDR3 sequence: CASSKSSRDPCGNTEAFF. Written as DNA, the CDR3 is TGTGCCAGCAGCAAATCGTCCCGGGACCCCTGCGGGAACACTGAAGCTTTCTTT.

This clonotype was detected only a few times. The gene calls are TRBV5-1 and TRBJ2-7; D is perhaps TRBD1 (5 bases). The germline V and J ends were trimmed by 3 bases and 0 bases, with 10 bases remaining between them. From germline, CDR1 is SGHRS and CDR2 YFSETQ. The CDR3 spans 14 residues. CDR3: CASSSTTASYEQYF. The CDR3 DNA follows: TGCGCCAGCAGCTCTACGACAGCCTCCTACGAGCAGTACTTC.

In nucleotides, the CDR3 is TGCAGTGCTACTGAGACAGGGGGACCCAAGAGACCCCAGTACTTC. Its protein is CSATETGGPKRPQYF. V is TRBV20-1 and J is TRBJ2-5, with 9 bases aligning to TRBD1. Trimming removed 4 bases from V and 9 bases from J; junction bases left unmatched: 15. This CDR3 has 15 residues. Germline loops: CDR1 DFQATT, CDR2 SNEGSKA (reference sequence).

The rearrangement uses TRBV4-1 and TRBJ2-1, with 8 positions matching TRBD2. The germline CDR1 and CDR2 sequences are MGHRA and YSYEKL. This CDR3 spans 14 amino acids. Trimming took 2 bases from V and 8 from J; bases not matched to a gene: 5. CDR3 loop: CASSQPGGLHEQFF. Here the CDR3 DNA reads TGCGCCAGCAGCCAACCGGGGGGGCTGCATGAGCAGTTCTTC.

There are a few counts of this clonotype. The J gene is TRBJ2-3, the V gene TRBV4-2, with D possibly being TRBD1 (6 bases). V was clipped by 5 bases and J by 0 bases, with 15 bases between them. CDR3 size: 16 residues. Germline CDR1 is LGHNA and CDR2 is YNFKEQ. CDR3: CASSTQGLTSTDTQYF. The CDR3 bases are TGTGCCAGCAGCACGCAGGGGCTTACTAGCACAGATACGCAGTATTTT.

This clonotype was seen many times. The rearrangement joins TRBV6-2 or TRBV6-3 to TRBJ2-2, with a possible D match to TRBD1 (6 bases). The CDR3 runs to 14 residues. V was pared by 6 bases and J by 8 bases, with 16 bases between. Germline V gene data show CDR1 as MNHEY and CDR2 as SVGEGT. CDR3: CASSPHQGTGELFF. The CDR3 DNA reads TGTGCCAGCAGCCCGCACCAGGGGACGGGGGAGCTGTTTTTT.

This clonotype came up a few times. The chain joins TRBV9 to TRBJ2-3; 7 nucleotides match TRBD2. V lost 4 bases, J lost 1 base, and 6 bases stayed unmatched. CDR1 and CDR2 from the germline V gene are SGDLS and YYNGEE. This CDR3 is 15 amino acids long. The CDR3 region is CASSWGGSGTDTQYF. The CDR3, as DNA: TGTGCCAGCAGCTGGGGGGGGAGCGGCACAGATACGCAGTATTTT. Together with reference TRBV9 and TRBJ2-3, the CDR3 gives the full variable domain: DSGVTQTPKHLITATGQRVTLRCSPRSGDLSVYWYQQSLDQGLQFLIQYYNGEERAKGNILERFSAQQFPDLHSELNLSSLELGDSALYFCASSWGGSGTDTQYFGPGTRLTVL.

The V and J genes are TRBV6-2 or TRBV6-3 and TRBJ1-1, with D possibly matching TRBD1 (6 bases). CDR1 and CDR2 (germline): MNHEY, SVGEGT. Trimming left V 2 bases short and J 4 bases short, with 8 bases between. The CDR3 length is 13 residues. The CDR3 sequence is CASSYVQGTEAFF. The DNA of the CDR3 is TGTGCCAGCAGTTACGTACAGGGCACTGAAGCTTTCTTT.

The table lists this clonotype with a few counts. The V call is TRBV6-1, the J call TRBJ1-4; D is undetermined. CDR3 length: 13 residues. V gave up 6 bases and J gave up 7 bases, with 12 bases separating them. Per the germline V gene, CDR1 is MNHNS and CDR2 is SASEGT. In DNA form, the CDR3 reads TGTGCCAGCAGCCAAACGGCGATTGAAAAACTGTTTTTT. Translating it yields CASSQTAIEKLFF.

The chain couples TRBV28 to TRBJ1-5; D call uncertain. The CDR3 runs 13 residues. Looked up from germline, CDR1 is MDHEN and CDR2 is SYDVKM. The V and J ends lost 6 bases and 0 bases respectively, with 6 bases between them. For the CDR3, the DNA is TGTGCCAGCAGGGATTATAGCAATCAGCCCCAGCATTTT. It codes for CASRDYSNQPQHF.

The chain is built from TRBV6-2 or TRBV6-3 and TRBJ2-7, with D possibly being TRBD1 (6 bases). Germline loops: CDR1 MNHEY, CDR2 SVGEGT. V was cut by 4 bases and J by 5 bases, with 18 bases left in between. The CDR3 consists of 15 residues. Here the CDR3 reads CASSWILRGYDEQYF. The CDR3 coding sequence is TGTGCCAGCAGTTGGATCCTCAGGGGTTATGACGAGCAGTACTTC.